The 22 T cell receptor beta chains given below trace back to one sample, sequenced in a study of technical replicates of blood from several donors. Using immunoSEQ multiplex PCR, the repertoire was profiled, and TCRdb retains in-frame clones only, with some absent. The table shows about 94,000 clones, with 90% to 96% occurring only once. Sequenced: T cells isolated from PBMCs. These receptors were collected from a human donor in good health.

CDR3 protein: CASSPGAGTNTGELFF. The CDR3, as DNA: TGTGCCAGCAGCCCTGGAGCGGGCACCAACACCGGGGAGCTGTTTTTT. V is TRBV7-3 and J is TRBJ2-2, with D possibly matching TRBD2 (6 bases). This CDR3 has 16 residues. Germline CDR1 SGHTA, CDR2 FQGTGA. Deletions cut 5 bases from V and 2 bases from J, with 15 bases between.

The chain is built from TRBV6-5 and TRBJ2-7, with D uncertain. CDR3 length: 14 residues. The germline V and J ends were trimmed by 2 bases and 3 bases, with 11 bases remaining between them. Germline V lookup: CDR1 MNHEY, CDR2 SVGAGI. The CDR3 region has the DNA TGTGCCAGCAGTTACGAATCCGGTAACTACGAGCAGTACTTC. Its protein is CASSYESGNYEQYF.

The chain carries TRBV19 and TRBJ2-1, with 9 bases matching TRBD2. The CDR3 totals 16 residues. V was pared by 7 bases and J by 1 base, with 8 bases of the junction left unmatched. Germline V lookup: CDR1 LNHDA, CDR2 SQIVND (reference sequence). DNA of the CDR3: TGTGCCAGTACCAGTAGCGGGAGCGCTTCCTACAATGAGCAGTTCTTC. Translated: CASTSSGSASYNEQFF.

The count of this clone is one. J is TRBJ1-5 and V is TRBV4-2; D is undetermined. The CDR3 contains 15 residues. CDR1 and CDR2 from the germline V gene are LGHNA and YNFKEQ. Trimming pared 0 bases from V and 0 bases from J, leaving 6 bases between. The CDR3, as DNA: TGTGCCAGCAGCCAAGAACAGTATAGCAATCAGCCCCAGCATTTT. Protein sequence: CASSQEQYSNQPQHF.

The V call is TRBV6-6, the J call TRBJ2-5; 8 bases match TRBD1. CDR1 is MNHNY, CDR2 SVGAGI, per germline (reference sequence). The CDR3 has 13 residues. J was trimmed by 4 bases and V by 6 bases; bases with no gene match: 4. CDR3 in DNA: TGTGCCAGCAGAAGAGGACAGGGAGAGACCCAGTACTTC. Translated: CASRRGQGETQYF.

This clone turned up a few times. The J gene is TRBJ2-2, the V gene TRBV27, with D possibly being TRBD1 (5 bases). The V end lost 2 bases, the J end lost 0 bases, and 10 bases lay between the germline ends. Germline V lookup: CDR1 MNHEY, CDR2 SMNVEV (reference sequence). CDR3 length equals 16 residues. This chain's CDR3 is CASSLTGRANTGELFF. The CDR3, as DNA: TGTGCCAGCAGTTTAACTGGCAGGGCGAACACCGGGGAGCTGTTTTTT.

This sequence joins TRBV28 and TRBJ2-1; possibly TRBD2 for D (6 bases). Germline V CDR1 and CDR2: MDHEN, SYDVKM. Trimming removed 3 bases at V and 5 bases at J, with 17 bases between. The CDR3 has 16 amino acids. The CDR3 nucleotides read TGTGCCAGCAGTTTTCCCCGCGGGGAGGTAGACAATGAGCAGTTCTTC. Protein: CASSFPRGEVDNEQFF.

The chain uses TRBV5-8 and TRBJ1-2; 9 bases agree with TRBD1. Germline V gene lookup returns CDR1 SGHTS and CDR2 YDEGEE. The length of the CDR3 is 14 residues. J was trimmed by 8 bases and V by 4 bases; bases with no gene match: 9. Written as DNA, the CDR3 is TGTGCCAGCAGCCTCTCCGGGACAGGGCTCGGCTACACCTTC. As protein: CASSLSGTGLGYTF.

This sequence joins TRBV5-4 and TRBJ1-2, with 8 bases lining up with TRBD1. The length of the CDR3 is 14 residues. CDR1 is SGHNT, CDR2 YYREEE, per germline (reference sequence). Trimming removed 3 bases from V and 6 bases from J; junction bases left unmatched: 7. For the CDR3, the DNA is TGTGCCAGCAGCTCGACCCAGGGACAGGATGGCTACACCTTC. Amino acid sequence: CASSSTQGQDGYTF.

This clone was recorded only once. The chain recombines TRBV11-3 with TRBJ1-2, with D maybe TRBD1 (5 bases). The germline V and J ends were trimmed by 1 base and 3 bases, with 9 bases remaining between them. The germline CDR1 and CDR2 sequences are SGHNT and YENEEA. CDR3 length: 14 residues. The CDR3 protein is CASSLAGGDYGYTF. In DNA, the CDR3 is TGTGCCAGCAGCTTAGCGGGAGGGGACTATGGCTACACCTTC.

The gene calls are TRBV11-1 and TRBJ1-2, with 9 bases fitting TRBD1. The CDR3 is 15 amino acids. Germline CDR1 is SGHAT and CDR2 is FQDESV (reference sequence). V lost 4 bases, J lost 0 bases, and 3 bases stayed unmatched. The CDR3 is CASSWGQGSNYGYTF. The CDR3 DNA is TGTGCCAGCAGCTGGGGACAGGGTTCTAACTATGGCTACACCTTC.

The chain joins TRBV19 to TRBJ1-1; D is undetermined. The length of the CDR3 is 14 residues. Germline V gene data show CDR1 as LNHDA and CDR2 as SQIVND (reference sequence). V was trimmed by 1 base and J by 1 base, leaving 7 bases between them. CDR3 loop: CASSIGAGNTEAFF. In DNA form, the CDR3 reads TGTGCCAGTAGTATAGGGGCAGGGAACACTGAAGCTTTCTTT.

This chain joins TRBV7-2 and TRBJ2-1; D unclear. This CDR3 has 11 amino acids. Germline V gives CDR1 SGHTA, CDR2 FQGNSA. V lost 5 bases and J 8 bases, leaving 7 bases between the germline ends. CDR3 residues: CASSLLYEQFF. Here the CDR3 DNA reads TGTGCCAGCAGCCTTCTGTATGAGCAGTTCTTC.

The rearrangement links TRBV19 to TRBJ2-1, with 13 bases aligning to TRBD2. The germline V gene encodes CDR1 LNHDA and CDR2 SQIVND (reference sequence). CDR3 size: 16 residues. V was clipped by 6 bases and J by 5 bases; unmatched bases: 7. The CDR3: CASSTLAGGKNNEQFF. In DNA form, the CDR3 reads TGTGCCAGTAGCACACTAGCGGGAGGGAAAAACAATGAGCAGTTCTTC.

The CDR3 reads CASSSTSQGLYGYTF. DNA of the CDR3: TGTGCCAGCAGCTCCACGTCACAGGGGCTCTATGGCTACACCTTC. This rearrangement joins TRBV7-8 to TRBJ1-2, with 7 bases identical to TRBD1. Per the germline V gene, CDR1 is SGHVS and CDR2 is FQNEAQ. The length of the CDR3 is 15 residues. The V and J ends lost 4 bases and 4 bases, in that order; junction bases with no gene match: 9.

The rearrangement joins TRBV7-8 to TRBJ2-7; D possibly corresponds to TRBD2 (5 bases). The CDR3 loop spans 14 amino acids. Germline V CDR1 and CDR2: SGHVS, FQNEAQ. V shed 5 bases and J shed 5 bases, with 16 bases lying between them. DNA for the CDR3: TGTGCCAGCAGCCCCACTGGCAGAGGGCACGAGCAGTACTTC. It encodes CASSPTGRGHEQYF.

The V call is TRBV6-1, the J call TRBJ2-1; 9 nucleotides agree with TRBD2. There are 14 residues in the CDR3. CDR1 is MNHNS and CDR2 is SASEGT in the germline V gene. V lost 4 bases and J lost 8; bases outside the gene matches: 6. CDR3 DNA sequence: TGTGCCAGCAGTGGAGTTAGCGGGAGCTATGAGCAGTTCTTC. This gives the protein CASSGVSGSYEQFF.

The rearrangement uses TRBV5-6 and TRBJ2-3; TRBD1 might be the D (6 bases). CDR3 size: 17 residues. V was clipped by 1 base and J by 2 bases, with 17 bases between them. In germline, CDR1 is SGHDT, CDR2 YYEEEE. The CDR3, as DNA: TGTGCCAGCAGCTTGCGAGGGGACACGTCCTTCACAGATACGCAGTATTTT. Translating gives CASSLRGDTSFTDTQYF.

V is TRBV10-3 and J is TRBJ2-1; 9 nucleotides match TRBD2. CDR3 size: 14 residues. Germline values: CDR1 ENHRY, CDR2 SYGVKD. V was pared by 5 bases and J by 7 bases, with 6 bases of the junction left unmatched. The CDR3 loop reads CAISTLAGRNEQFF. Here the CDR3 DNA reads TGTGCCATCAGTACCCTAGCGGGGCGAAATGAGCAGTTCTTC.

The rearrangement uses TRBV30 and TRBJ2-3; 7 bases match TRBD1. Germline assignment: CDR1 GTSNPN and CDR2 SVGIG (reference sequence). This CDR3 contains 14 residues. J gave up 6 bases and V 4 bases, and 10 bases lay outside the gene matches. The CDR3 DNA sequence: TGTGCCTGGACCCCGACAGGGTACGCTGATACGCAGTATTTT. This translates into CAWTPTGYADTQYF.

The chain joins TRBV14 to TRBJ2-7; TRBD1 is a possible D gene (7 bases). The V gene's germline CDR1 is SGHDN and CDR2 FVKESK. The CDR3 spans 14 residues. V was shortened by 4 bases and J by 6 bases, with 16 bases between the two germline ends. CDR3 sequence reads: CASSPLNRGGEQYF. The CDR3 bases are TGTGCCAGCAGCCCATTGAACAGGGGAGGCGAGCAGTACTTC.

This clone appeared a few times. The chain has TRBV29-1 and TRBJ2-5; 7 nucleotides agree with TRBD1. The V and J ends lost 7 bases and 3 bases, in that order; junction bases with no gene match: 8. Germline values: CDR1 SQVTM, CDR2 ANQGSEA. The CDR3 contains 13 residues. Written as DNA, the CDR3 is TGCAGCGCCCACTCGACAGGGAAAGAGACCCAGTACTTC. Amino acid sequence: CSAHSTGKETQYF.